This paragraph reports one TCR beta chain. Antigen unknown. CDR3 size: 14 residues. Germline V gives CDR1 SGDLS, CDR2 YYNGEE. Trimming removed 3 bases at V and 6 bases at J, with 12 bases between. The entry originates in a study of OX40 agonist ivuxolimab in advanced cancers. Study-wide context: One hepatocellular carcinoma and a couple of cutaneous melanoma patients partially responded. Notes on the study in general: CD8+ T cells (on average) carried more expanded clones than CD4+ T cells.

Sampled blood was obtained at baseline, cycle 4 day 1, and cycle 7 day 1. The protocol was immunoSEQ multiplex PCR, while the TCRdb copy is restricted to in-frame clones and leaves out a portion. The profile shows tens of thousands of clones, around 90% of them singletons. The V gene is TRBV9, the J gene TRBJ1-4; D is uncertain. The source of this sequence is an adult with an advanced solid tumor such as melanoma, head and neck, liver or kidney cancer. The sequenced sample was CD4+ or CD8+ T cells sorted from blood, obtained in a trial of the OX40 agonist ivuxolimab. The CDR3 nucleotides read TGTGCCAGCAGCGCCGGACTGGGAGATGAAAAACTGTTTTTT. Translated, it gives CASSAGLGDEKLFF.